The clone carrying this T cell receptor (beta chain) was detected only a few times. Its antigen is still unknown. The data belong to a study of HIV-infected children after antiretroviral therapy interruption. Study-wide findings and caveats: Naive CD4+ Gini coefficient rose by interruption end, suggesting clonal expansion.

As to treatment: PENTA 11 planned treatment interruption arm or continuous ART arm. A 3' RACE protocol on RNA, with unique molecular identifiers, produced the TCR library. TCRdb passed the 3' RACE reads through MiXCR, listing each CDR3 protein once. The sample has under 50,000 distinct CDR3 sequences; more than 3.5% are singletons. Germline V lookup: CDR1 MRHNA, CDR2 SNTAGT. V lost 8 bases, J lost 12 bases, and 20 bases lay in between. The CDR3 loop spans 12 amino acids. Here the sequenced sample was CD45RA+ CD4+ T cells from PBMCs, pooled from several time points, taken from a donor given antiretroviral therapy, either interrupted or continuous. Subset here: naive CD4+ CD45RA+ CD45RO- T cells. This TCR was sampled from a pool of human donors with HIV. This chain uses TRBV6-4 with TRBJ2-7, with D possibly being TRBD2 (5 bases). CDR3 residues: CASSEGSERAYF. The CDR3 DNA is TGTGCCAGCTCCGAGGGCAGCGAGCGTGCGTACTTC.